One and the same sample provided the 7 T cell receptor beta chains below, sequenced in a study of multiple sclerosis patients with progressive multifocal leukoencephalopathy. Sequencing used immunoSEQ multiplex PCR; TCRdb keeps in-frame clones, though not all of them. In the table there are 25,000 to 35,000 clones, 80% to 95% of which are singletons. The time point: before natalizumab initiation. Sequencing was done on a sample of PBMCs. The origin of the receptors is a man between 25 and 39 years old with multiple sclerosis.

CDR3: CASSNSGSTVYNEQFF. The CDR3 coding sequence is TGTGCCAGCTCCAATAGCGGGAGTACTGTATACAATGAGCAGTTCTTC. The chain has TRBV11-2 and TRBJ2-1; TRBD2 aligns across 9 bases. The CDR3 consists of 16 residues. V lost 8 bases, J lost 4 bases, and 12 bases stayed unmatched. CDR1 SGHAT and CDR2 FQNNGV come from the germline V gene.

This chain joins TRBV10-3 and TRBJ1-3, with D perhaps matching TRBD1 (5 bases). V lost 7 bases, J lost 0 bases, and 7 bases lay in between. The CDR3 is made up of 13 amino acids. Per the germline V gene, CDR1 is ENHRY and CDR2 is SYGVKD. The chain's CDR3 is CAINQGSGNTIYF. CDR3 nucleotides: TGTGCCATCAATCAGGGCTCTGGAAACACCATATATTTT.

The chain combines TRBV2 with TRBJ1-1; TRBD1 matches 7 bases. CDR3 size: 13 residues. The J segment lost 5 bases and the V segment lost 4 bases, leaving 4 bases of the junction unmatched. Germline V gene sequence: CDR1 SNHLY, CDR2 FYNNEI. The CDR3: CASSAQGNTEAFF. CDR3 DNA: TGTGCCAGCAGTGCACAGGGGAATACTGAAGCTTTCTTT.

The rearrangement links TRBV5-1 to TRBJ2-1, with 8 bases identical to TRBD2. CDR3 size: 16 residues. Trimming cost V 0 bases and J 0 bases; bases outside gene matches: 2. CDR1 and CDR2 from the germline V gene are SGHRS and YFSETQ. The CDR3 DNA is TGCGCCAGCAGCTTGGCGGGGGGGATCTCCTACAATGAGCAGTTCTTC. Translation gives CASSLAGGISYNEQFF.

The V and J genes are TRBV2 and TRBJ1-1; 7 bases are shared with TRBD1. Unmatched junction bases numbered 4, after V lost 8 bases and J lost 4 bases. The CDR3 is 12 amino acids. Germline-derived CDR1 and CDR2 are SNHLY and FYNNEI. CDR3 sequence (DNA): TGTGCCAGCGGAACAGGGGTCACTGAAGCTTTCTTT. Amino acids: CASGTGVTEAFF.

This clone has more than one count but fewer than ten. This chain joins TRBV19 and TRBJ2-1, with a possible D match to TRBD1 (5 bases). The CDR3 has 15 amino acids. V dropped 3 bases and J dropped 5 bases, with 14 bases sitting between them. Germline CDR1 LNHDA, CDR2 SQIVND (reference sequence). The CDR3 reads CASSMGQGIDNEQFF. CDR3 DNA: TGTGCCAGTAGTATGGGGCAGGGTATTGACAATGAGCAGTTCTTC.

The rearrangement links TRBV11-3 to TRBJ1-1; D possibly corresponds to TRBD1 (5 bases). This CDR3 has 14 residues. Germline CDR1 is SGHNT and CDR2 is YENEEA. Trimming took 1 base from V and 7 from J, leaving 13 bases between them. The DNA of the CDR3 is TGTGCCAGCAGCTTAGGGTCCGGGGCCAATGAAGCTTTCTTT. Translation gives CASSLGSGANEAFF.